This TCR beta chain was retrieved from a study of spatial heterogeneity in lung cancer. As for the study in general: Tumor-region counts of TCR transcripts tracked strongly with a T cell module score from matched bulk RNA-seq. In raw reads, more than nine appearances on average were recorded for each unique TCR and UMI combination.

Overall study results and limits: Tumor mutation count correlated with how many alpha and beta TCRs expanded intratumorally. Alpha and beta chain coverage of tumor T cells was estimated at about 7.4% and 14%, respectively.

As for time point: sample taken at primary tumor resection. Frozen PBMC, nontumor lung or tumor provided whole RNA, which was sequenced unsorted. TCRdb recomputed calls from the 5' RACE reads with MiXCR, one row per CDR3 protein. The sample records roughly 20,000 distinct CDR3 sequences, around 4.8% being singletons. The CDR3 is 12 amino acids. Between the trimmed V and J ends, which lost 3 bases and 4 bases, there was a span of 6 bases. From germline, CDR1 is KGHSH and CDR2 LQKENI. The table lists this clonotype with a few counts. Antigen unknown. The chain joins TRBV18 to TRBJ2-5; unclear D gene. The TCR comes from a male donor with early-stage non-small cell lung cancer. This specimen was lung tumor tissue, taken at surgery. In DNA, the CDR3 is TGTGCCAGCTCACCGGCAGGAGAGACCCAGTACTTC. Its protein is CASSPAGETQYF.